These T cell receptor beta chains were read from a single sample in a study of blood T cell repertoires in COVID-19. Sequencing used immunoSEQ multiplex PCR; TCRdb keeps in-frame clones, though not all of them. Here the sample spans about 54,000 clones, approximately 91% being singletons. The sample comprised peripheral blood. All receptors derive from a woman aged 60 to 75 with active or convalescent COVID-19. Both conserved end residues are part of each CDR3. Each record gives: D gene, J gene, CDR3 length, V gene, clone size, CDR3 DNA, CDR3 protein. The D gene is left open where the match is weak. A row's size may be missing; if present it is once, few, many or a size class.

D gene: TRBD1; J gene: TRBJ1-5; CDR3 length: 13; V gene: TRBV19; clone size: -; CDR3 DNA: TGTGCCAGTATGGGACAGACATATCAGCCCCAGCATTTT; CDR3 protein: CASMGQTYQPQHF
D gene: -; J gene: TRBJ2-3; CDR3 length: 15; V gene: TRBV3-1/TRBV3-2; clone size: -; CDR3 DNA: TGTGCCAGCAGCCAAGGCTCGGGGGGCGCAGATACGCAGTATTTT; CDR3 protein: CASSQGSGGADTQYF
D gene: TRBD1; J gene: TRBJ1-3; CDR3 length: 16; V gene: TRBV18; clone size: -; CDR3 DNA: TGTGCCAGCTCACCTCGGGACAGGGCCTCTGGAAACGCCATATATTTT; CDR3 protein: CASSPRDRASGNAIYF
D gene: -; J gene: TRBJ2-2; CDR3 length: 18; V gene: TRBV4-3; clone size: -; CDR3 DNA: TGCGCCAGCAGCCAAGATTTGGGTGGAAGCGGCTGGACCGGGGAGCTGTTTTTT; CDR3 protein: CASSQDLGGSGWTGELFF
D gene: -; J gene: TRBJ1-1; CDR3 length: 13; V gene: TRBV24-1; clone size: -; CDR3 DNA: TGTGCCACCAGGGGCCAGACGAACACTGAAGCTTTCTTT; CDR3 protein: CATRGQTNTEAFF
D gene: -; J gene: TRBJ1-4; CDR3 length: 14; V gene: TRBV28; clone size: -; CDR3 DNA: TGTGCCAGCAGTACCCAGGGCTTAAGAGAAAAACTGTTTTTT; CDR3 protein: CASSTQGLREKLFF
D gene: -; J gene: TRBJ1-1; CDR3 length: 12; V gene: TRBV6-5; clone size: -; CDR3 DNA: TGTGCCAGCAGTTACCCCGGAGCGGGAGCTTTCTTT; CDR3 protein: CASSYPGAGAFF
D gene: TRBD2; J gene: TRBJ2-2; CDR3 length: 16; V gene: TRBV5-1; clone size: -; CDR3 DNA: TGCGCCAGCAGCCTGGGACTAGCGGGGAACACCGGGGAGCTGTTTTTT; CDR3 protein: CASSLGLAGNTGELFF
D gene: -; J gene: TRBJ2-1; CDR3 length: 15; V gene: TRBV18; clone size: -; CDR3 DNA: TGTGCCAGCTCAGAACCGGGTCCTTCCTACAATGAGCAGTTCTTC; CDR3 protein: CASSEPGPSYNEQFF
D gene: -; J gene: TRBJ2-5; CDR3 length: 13; V gene: TRBV12-5; clone size: -; CDR3 DNA: TGTGCTAGTGGTATCGGGATTCAAGAGACCCAGTACTTC; CDR3 protein: CASGIGIQETQYF
D gene: -; J gene: TRBJ2-7; CDR3 length: 14; V gene: TRBV18; clone size: -; CDR3 DNA: TGTGCCAGCTCACGCCAGGACTCGTCGGGCGAGCAGTACTTC; CDR3 protein: CASSRQDSSGEQYF
D gene: TRBD1; J gene: TRBJ1-2; CDR3 length: 12; V gene: TRBV19; clone size: -; CDR3 DNA: TGTGCCAGCGACAGGGGGCAGTGGGGCTACACCTTC; CDR3 protein: CASDRGQWGYTF
D gene: -; J gene: TRBJ2-1; CDR3 length: 17; V gene: TRBV3-1/TRBV3-2; clone size: -; CDR3 DNA: TGTGCCAGCAGCCAAGAAGGTTGGCAGGGGCCCTACAATGAGCAGTTCTTC; CDR3 protein: CASSQEGWQGPYNEQFF
D gene: TRBD2; J gene: TRBJ2-4; CDR3 length: 12; V gene: TRBV30; clone size: -; CDR3 DNA: TGTGCCGGCAGAGCGGGGGGAAACATTCAGTACTTC; CDR3 protein: CAGRAGGNIQYF
D gene: TRBD1; J gene: TRBJ1-1; CDR3 length: 15; V gene: TRBV5-1; clone size: -; CDR3 DNA: TGCGCCAGCAGCTTGGAGGGAAGACAGGGCACTGAAGCTTTCTTT; CDR3 protein: CASSLEGRQGTEAFF
D gene: -; J gene: TRBJ1-3; CDR3 length: 15; V gene: TRBV18; clone size: -; CDR3 DNA: TGTGCCAGCTCACTCCTGGGACACTCTGGAAACACCATATATTTT; CDR3 protein: CASSLLGHSGNTIYF
D gene: TRBD1; J gene: TRBJ1-5; CDR3 length: 17; V gene: TRBV28; clone size: -; CDR3 DNA: TGTGCCAGCAGTTTGGTCCCGACAGGGGAGAGCAATCAGCCCCAGCATTTT; CDR3 protein: CASSLVPTGESNQPQHF
D gene: TRBD1; J gene: TRBJ2-2; CDR3 length: 16; V gene: TRBV10-2; clone size: -; CDR3 DNA: TGCGCCAGCAGTGAGTCCAAAACAGGGGGCCCCGGGGAGCTGTTTTTT; CDR3 protein: CASSESKTGGPGELFF
D gene: TRBD2; J gene: TRBJ2-7; CDR3 length: 15; V gene: TRBV6-4; clone size: -; CDR3 DNA: TGTGCCAGCAGTGGACGGCGGGGGGGCCATAGCGAGCAGTACTTC; CDR3 protein: CASSGRRGGHSEQYF
D gene: TRBD1; J gene: TRBJ1-1; CDR3 length: 14; V gene: TRBV7-2; clone size: -; CDR3 DNA: TGTGCCAGCAGCCTGGACAGGGCCAGGACTGAAGCTTTCTTT; CDR3 protein: CASSLDRARTEAFF
D gene: TRBD2; J gene: TRBJ2-7; CDR3 length: 15; V gene: TRBV19; clone size: -; CDR3 DNA: TGTGCCAGTCGCCTGGGCAGCGGGGCCCCCTACGAGCAGTACTTC; CDR3 protein: CASRLGSGAPYEQYF
D gene: -; J gene: TRBJ2-5; CDR3 length: 16; V gene: TRBV2; clone size: -; CDR3 DNA: TGTGCCAGCAGTGAAAGCGCTAGCTGGGAGAAAGAGACCCAGTACTTC; CDR3 protein: CASSESASWEKETQYF
D gene: TRBD1; J gene: TRBJ1-5; CDR3 length: 16; V gene: TRBV28; clone size: -; CDR3 DNA: TGTGCCAGCACCCCCGACAGGGCGAGAAGCAATCAGCCCCAGCATTTT; CDR3 protein: CASTPDRARSNQPQHF
D gene: TRBD2; J gene: TRBJ2-1; CDR3 length: 15; V gene: TRBV18; clone size: -; CDR3 DNA: TGTGCCAGCTCACCACTTAGCGGGAATCTGAATGAGCAGTTCTTC; CDR3 protein: CASSPLSGNLNEQFF
D gene: -; J gene: TRBJ2-3; CDR3 length: 15; V gene: TRBV5-4; clone size: -; CDR3 DNA: TGTGCCAGCAGCTTCCGATCTACTAGCACAGATACGCAGTATTTT; CDR3 protein: CASSFRSTSTDTQYF
D gene: TRBD2; J gene: TRBJ2-5; CDR3 length: 15; V gene: TRBV5-1; clone size: -; CDR3 DNA: TGCGCCAGCGCCGGACTAGCGGGGGGGCAAGAGACCCAGTACTTC; CDR3 protein: CASAGLAGGQETQYF
D gene: TRBD1; J gene: TRBJ1-3; CDR3 length: 14; V gene: TRBV6-2/TRBV6-3; clone size: once; CDR3 DNA: TGTGCCAGCAGTGACTCAGGGGGCGAGAACACCATATATTTT; CDR3 protein: CASSDSGGENTIYF
D gene: TRBD2; J gene: TRBJ2-7; CDR3 length: 14; V gene: TRBV5-1; clone size: -; CDR3 DNA: TGCGCCAGCAGCCCGACGGGAGGCTCCTACGAGCAGTACTTC; CDR3 protein: CASSPTGGSYEQYF
D gene: TRBD1; J gene: TRBJ1-5; CDR3 length: 14; V gene: TRBV18; clone size: -; CDR3 DNA: TGTGCCAGCTCACCATCAGGGGGCTTGCAGCCCCAGCATTTT; CDR3 protein: CASSPSGGLQPQHF
D gene: -; J gene: TRBJ2-3; CDR3 length: 14; V gene: TRBV27; clone size: -; CDR3 DNA: TGTGCCAGCAGTTTCTCAGCCTTGAGGAAAACGCAGTATTTT; CDR3 protein: CASSFSALRKTQYF
D gene: -; J gene: TRBJ1-5; CDR3 length: 13; V gene: TRBV29-1; clone size: -; CDR3 DNA: TGCAGCGTTGCCAGGGGTAGCAATCAGCCCCAGCATTTT; CDR3 protein: CSVARGSNQPQHF
D gene: -; J gene: TRBJ1-1; CDR3 length: 13; V gene: TRBV27; clone size: -; CDR3 DNA: TGTGCCAGCAATTACAGGGAAAACACTGAAGCTTTCTTT; CDR3 protein: CASNYRENTEAFF
D gene: TRBD1; J gene: TRBJ1-2; CDR3 length: 15; V gene: TRBV19; clone size: -; CDR3 DNA: TGTGCCAGTAGTTTCCGGGACAGGGCTAACTATGGCTACACCTTC; CDR3 protein: CASSFRDRANYGYTF
D gene: TRBD1; J gene: TRBJ2-4; CDR3 length: 16; V gene: TRBV6-6; clone size: -; CDR3 DNA: TGTGCCAGCAGTCATCAGGGGGCGCTAGGCAAAAACATTCAGTACTTC; CDR3 protein: CASSHQGALGKNIQYF
D gene: -; J gene: TRBJ2-3; CDR3 length: 15; V gene: TRBV5-1; clone size: -; CDR3 DNA: TGCGCCAGCAGCTTGGTCAGCGGGAGCACAGATACGCAGTATTTT; CDR3 protein: CASSLVSGSTDTQYF
D gene: -; J gene: TRBJ2-7; CDR3 length: 17; V gene: TRBV5-5; clone size: -; CDR3 DNA: TGTGCCAGCAGCTTGGGACTCGGGCAGGGTAGGGCCTACGAGCAGTACTTC; CDR3 protein: CASSLGLGQGRAYEQYF
D gene: TRBD2; J gene: TRBJ2-1; CDR3 length: 19; V gene: TRBV24-1; clone size: -; CDR3 DNA: TGTGCCACCAGTGATTTGACTAGCGGGAGTCATAAATCCTACAATGAGCAGTTCTTC; CDR3 protein: CATSDLTSGSHKSYNEQFF
D gene: -; J gene: TRBJ1-2; CDR3 length: 15; V gene: TRBV24-1; clone size: -; CDR3 DNA: TGTGCCACCAGTGATAGGAGGGGACTGAACTATGGCTACACCTTC; CDR3 protein: CATSDRRGLNYGYTF
D gene: TRBD1; J gene: TRBJ1-6; CDR3 length: 16; V gene: TRBV6-5; clone size: -; CDR3 DNA: TGTGCCAGCAGTTACCGCACCGGGACAGGGTACTCACCCCTCCACTTT; CDR3 protein: CASSYRTGTGYSPLHF
D gene: -; J gene: TRBJ2-2; CDR3 length: 12; V gene: TRBV7-8; clone size: -; CDR3 DNA: TGTGCCAGCAGCTTAGGGCTCGGGGAGCTGTTTTTT; CDR3 protein: CASSLGLGELFF
D gene: TRBD1; J gene: TRBJ1-1; CDR3 length: 13; V gene: TRBV6-2/TRBV6-3; clone size: -; CDR3 DNA: TGTGCCAGCAGTACAGGGGGCTACACTGAAGCTTTCTTT; CDR3 protein: CASSTGGYTEAFF
D gene: TRBD1; J gene: TRBJ1-1; CDR3 length: 16; V gene: TRBV27; clone size: -; CDR3 DNA: TGTGCCAGCAGTCCCTGGACAGGGGGCGAAAACACTGAAGCTTTCTTT; CDR3 protein: CASSPWTGGENTEAFF